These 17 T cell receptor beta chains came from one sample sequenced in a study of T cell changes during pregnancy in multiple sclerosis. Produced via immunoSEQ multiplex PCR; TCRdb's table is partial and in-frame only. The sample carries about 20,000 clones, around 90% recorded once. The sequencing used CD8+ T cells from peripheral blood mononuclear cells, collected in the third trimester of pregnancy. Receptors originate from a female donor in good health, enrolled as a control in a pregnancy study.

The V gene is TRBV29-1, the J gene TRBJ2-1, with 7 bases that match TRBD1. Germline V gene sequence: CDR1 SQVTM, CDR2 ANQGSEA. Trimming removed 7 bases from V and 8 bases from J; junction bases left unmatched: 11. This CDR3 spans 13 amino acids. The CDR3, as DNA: TGCAGCGCAGAGCCGGGACAGATGGATGAGCAGTTCTTC. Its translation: CSAEPGQMDEQFF.

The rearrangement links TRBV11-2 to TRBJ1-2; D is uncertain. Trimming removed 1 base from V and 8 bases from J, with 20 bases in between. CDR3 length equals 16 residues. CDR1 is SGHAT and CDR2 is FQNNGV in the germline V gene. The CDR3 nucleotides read TGTGCCAGCAGCTTAGGCGGCAGAGTATTAGAAATGGGCTACACCTTC. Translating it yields CASSLGGRVLEMGYTF.

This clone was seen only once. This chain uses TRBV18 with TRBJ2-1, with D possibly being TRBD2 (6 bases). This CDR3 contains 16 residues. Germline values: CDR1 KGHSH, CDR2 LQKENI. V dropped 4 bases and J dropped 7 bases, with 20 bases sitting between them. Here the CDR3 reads CASSLSAGRTRNEQFF. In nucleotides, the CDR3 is TGTGCCAGCTCACTGTCGGCGGGAAGAACTCGAAATGAGCAGTTCTTC.

CDR3 region: CASSPLGGRTDTQYF. The CDR3 bases are TGTGCCAGCAGCCCTCTGGGCGGGAGGACAGATACGCAGTATTTT. The chain carries TRBV27 and TRBJ2-3; 8 nucleotides match TRBD2. The trim removed 6 bases at V and 3 bases at J, leaving 8 bases unmatched. There are 15 residues in the CDR3. CDR1 is MNHEY, CDR2 SMNVEV, per germline (reference sequence).

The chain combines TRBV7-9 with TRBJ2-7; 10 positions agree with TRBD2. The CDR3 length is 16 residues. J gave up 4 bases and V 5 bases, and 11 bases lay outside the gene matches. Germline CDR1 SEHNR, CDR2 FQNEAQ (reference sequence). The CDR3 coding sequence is TGTGCCAGCAGCACGAACCTAGGGACTAGCGCATACGAGCAGTACTTC. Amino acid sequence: CASSTNLGTSAYEQYF. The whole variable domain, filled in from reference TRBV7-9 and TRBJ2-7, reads DTGVSQNPRHKITKRGQNVTFRCDPISEHNRLYWYRQTLGQGPEFLTYFQNEAQLEKSRLLSDRFSAERPKGSFSTLEIQRTEQGDSAMYLCASSTNLGTSAYEQYFGPGTRLTVT.

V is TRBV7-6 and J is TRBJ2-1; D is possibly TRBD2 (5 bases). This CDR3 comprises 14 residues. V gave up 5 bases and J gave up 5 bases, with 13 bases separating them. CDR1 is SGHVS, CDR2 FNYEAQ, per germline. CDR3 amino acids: CASSLRTLNNEQFF. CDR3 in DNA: TGTGCCAGCAGCCTCCGGACTCTGAACAATGAGCAGTTCTTC.

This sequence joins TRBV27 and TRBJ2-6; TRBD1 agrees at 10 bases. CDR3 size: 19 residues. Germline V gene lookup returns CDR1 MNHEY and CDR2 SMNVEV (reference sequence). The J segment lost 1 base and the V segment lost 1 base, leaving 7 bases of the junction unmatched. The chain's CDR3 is CASSLFGGQGMSGANVLTF. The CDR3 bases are TGTGCCAGCAGTTTATTTGGGGGACAGGGGATGTCTGGGGCCAACGTCCTGACTTTC.

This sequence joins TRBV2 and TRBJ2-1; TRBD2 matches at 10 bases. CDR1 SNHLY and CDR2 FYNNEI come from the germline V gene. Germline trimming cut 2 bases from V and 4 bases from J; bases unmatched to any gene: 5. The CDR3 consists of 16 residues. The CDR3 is CASSETLAGPYNEQFF. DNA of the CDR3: TGTGCCAGCAGTGAAACACTAGCGGGACCTTACAATGAGCAGTTCTTC.

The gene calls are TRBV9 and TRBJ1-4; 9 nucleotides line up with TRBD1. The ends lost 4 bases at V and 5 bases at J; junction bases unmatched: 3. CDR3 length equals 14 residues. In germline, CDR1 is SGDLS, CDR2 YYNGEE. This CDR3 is CASSPGTGNEKLFF. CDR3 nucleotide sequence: TGTGCCAGCAGCCCAGGGACAGGGAATGAAAAACTGTTTTTT.

DNA for the CDR3: TGTGCCAGCAGGGAGGAGGGACTAGCCGGGCAGTTCTTC. Protein product: CASREEGLAGQFF. The chain employs TRBV2 and TRBJ2-1, with 9 positions matching TRBD2. The length of the CDR3 is 13 residues. The V gene's germline CDR1 is SNHLY and CDR2 FYNNEI. V lost 6 bases and J lost 12; bases outside the gene matches: 9.

CDR3 nucleotide sequence: TGTGCCAGCAGTTACGGCAGGGGGCCCTACGAGCAGTACTTC. It codes for CASSYGRGPYEQYF. The V and J genes are TRBV6-5 and TRBJ2-7, with 8 nucleotides matching TRBD1. The germline V gene has CDR1 MNHEY and CDR2 SVGAGI. This CDR3 region has 14 residues. V lost 2 bases to trimming and J lost 2 bases; unmatched junction nucleotides: 2.

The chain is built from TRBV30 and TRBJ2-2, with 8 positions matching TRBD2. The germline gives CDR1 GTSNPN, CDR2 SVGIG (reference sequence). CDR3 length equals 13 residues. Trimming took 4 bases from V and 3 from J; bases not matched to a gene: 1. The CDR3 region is CAWTSGYTGELFF. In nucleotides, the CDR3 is TGTGCCTGGACTAGCGGGTACACCGGGGAGCTGTTTTTT.

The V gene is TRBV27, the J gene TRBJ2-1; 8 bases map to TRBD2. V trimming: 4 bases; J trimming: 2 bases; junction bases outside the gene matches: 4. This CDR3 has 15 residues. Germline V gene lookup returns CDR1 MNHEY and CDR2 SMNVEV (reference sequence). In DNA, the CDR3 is TGTGCCAGCAGTTCGCGACTAGCGCCCTACAATGAGCAGTTCTTC. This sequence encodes CASSSRLAPYNEQFF.

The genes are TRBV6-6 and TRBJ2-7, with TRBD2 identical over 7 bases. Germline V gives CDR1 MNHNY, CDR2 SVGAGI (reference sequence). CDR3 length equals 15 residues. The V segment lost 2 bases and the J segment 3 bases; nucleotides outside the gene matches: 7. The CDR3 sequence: CASSYEGGPYYEQYF. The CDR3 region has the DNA TGTGCCAGCAGTTACGAGGGAGGGCCCTACTACGAGCAGTACTTC.

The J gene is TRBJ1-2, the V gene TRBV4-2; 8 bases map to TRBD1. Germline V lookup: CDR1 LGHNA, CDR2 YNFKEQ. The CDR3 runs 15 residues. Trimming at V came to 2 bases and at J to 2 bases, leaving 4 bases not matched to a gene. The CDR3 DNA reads TGTGCCAGCAGCCAAAACAGGGGGGACAACTATGGCTACACCTTC. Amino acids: CASSQNRGDNYGYTF.

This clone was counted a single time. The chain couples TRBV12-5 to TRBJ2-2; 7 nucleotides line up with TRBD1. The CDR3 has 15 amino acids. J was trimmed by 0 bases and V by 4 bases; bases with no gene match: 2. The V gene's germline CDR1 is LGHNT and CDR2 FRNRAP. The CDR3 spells CASGSGTANTGELFF. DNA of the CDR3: TGTGCTAGTGGTTCCGGGACAGCGAACACCGGGGAGCTGTTTTTT.

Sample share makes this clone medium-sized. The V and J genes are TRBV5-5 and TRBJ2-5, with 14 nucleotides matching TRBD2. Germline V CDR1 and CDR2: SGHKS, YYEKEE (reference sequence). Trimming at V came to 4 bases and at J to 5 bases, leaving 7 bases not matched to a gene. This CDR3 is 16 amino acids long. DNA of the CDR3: TGTGCCAGCAGCAGGACTAGCGGGAGGCTTGGGGAGACCCAGTACTTC. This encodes CASSRTSGRLGETQYF.